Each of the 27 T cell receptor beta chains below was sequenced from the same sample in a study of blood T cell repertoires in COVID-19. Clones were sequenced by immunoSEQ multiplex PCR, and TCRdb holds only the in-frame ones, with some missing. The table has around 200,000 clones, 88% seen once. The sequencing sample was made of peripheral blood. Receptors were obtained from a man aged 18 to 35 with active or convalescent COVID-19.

CDR3 bases: TGTGCCAGCAGCCGTAGCGCCAAGGTTAGCGGGGGGGAAAATGAGCAGTTCTTC. This translates into CASSRSAKVSGGENEQFF. The chain is built from TRBV3-1 (or the pseudogene TRBV3-2) and TRBJ2-1; 11 nucleotides line up with TRBD2. Germline V gene lookup returns CDR1 LGHDT and CDR2 YNNKEL (reference sequence). This CDR3 has 18 amino acids. After removal of 4 bases from V and 7 bases from J, the junction contained 15 bases not matched to a gene.

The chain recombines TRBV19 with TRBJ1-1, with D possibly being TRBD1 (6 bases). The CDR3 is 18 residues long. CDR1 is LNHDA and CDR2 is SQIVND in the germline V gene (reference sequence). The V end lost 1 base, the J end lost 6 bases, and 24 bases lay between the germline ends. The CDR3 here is CASSIGRGGVSRWSEAFF. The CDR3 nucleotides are TGTGCCAGTAGTATAGGGAGGGGGGGCGTCTCAAGGTGGTCTGAAGCTTTCTTT.

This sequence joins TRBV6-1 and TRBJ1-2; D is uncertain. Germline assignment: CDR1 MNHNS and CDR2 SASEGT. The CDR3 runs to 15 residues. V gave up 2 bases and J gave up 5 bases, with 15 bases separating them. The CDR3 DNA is TGTGCCAGCAGTGAACCCCTCGGAGGGTCTTATGGCTACACCTTC. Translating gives CASSEPLGGSYGYTF.

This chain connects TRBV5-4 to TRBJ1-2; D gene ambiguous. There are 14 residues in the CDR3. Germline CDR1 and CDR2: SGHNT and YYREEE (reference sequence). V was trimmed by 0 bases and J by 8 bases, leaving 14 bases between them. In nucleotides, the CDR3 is TGTGCCAGCAGCTTGGACCAGAATAATCAAGGCTACACCTTC. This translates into CASSLDQNNQGYTF.

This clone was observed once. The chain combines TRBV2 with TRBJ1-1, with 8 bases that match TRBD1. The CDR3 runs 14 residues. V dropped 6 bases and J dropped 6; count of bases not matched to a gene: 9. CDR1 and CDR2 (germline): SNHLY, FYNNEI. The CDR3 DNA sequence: TGTGCCAGCAGAAAGGACAGGGAATGGGCTGAAGCTTTCTTT. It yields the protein CASRKDREWAEAFF.

The CDR3 sequence: CASTDRATEAFF. The CDR3 region has the DNA TGTGCCAGCACCGACAGGGCAACTGAAGCTTTCTTT. The chain employs TRBV12-3 or TRBV12-4 and TRBJ1-1, with 7 bases identical to TRBD1. Unmatched junction bases numbered 4, after V lost 7 bases and J lost 5 bases. The CDR3 spans 12 residues.

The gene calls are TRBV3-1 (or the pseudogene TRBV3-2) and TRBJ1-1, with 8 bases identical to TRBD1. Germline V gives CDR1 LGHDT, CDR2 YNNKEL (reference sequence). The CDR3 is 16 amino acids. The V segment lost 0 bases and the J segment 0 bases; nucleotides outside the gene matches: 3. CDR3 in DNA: TGTGCCAGCAGCCAAGACCTGACAGGGGTGAACACTGAAGCTTTCTTT. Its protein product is CASSQDLTGVNTEAFF.

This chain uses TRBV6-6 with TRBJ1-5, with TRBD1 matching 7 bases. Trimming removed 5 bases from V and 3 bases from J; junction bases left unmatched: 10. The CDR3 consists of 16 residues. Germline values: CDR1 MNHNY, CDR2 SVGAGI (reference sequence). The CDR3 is CASSRMTGTVNQPQHF. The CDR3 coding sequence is TGTGCCAGCAGTCGAATGACCGGGACAGTCAATCAGCCCCAGCATTTT.

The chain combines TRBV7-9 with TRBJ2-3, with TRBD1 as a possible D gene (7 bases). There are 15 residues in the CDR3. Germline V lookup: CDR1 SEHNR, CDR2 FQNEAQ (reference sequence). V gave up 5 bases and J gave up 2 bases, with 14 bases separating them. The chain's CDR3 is CASSEGGGVTDTQYF. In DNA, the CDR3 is TGTGCCAGCAGCGAAGGGGGCGGGGTCACAGATACGCAGTATTTT.

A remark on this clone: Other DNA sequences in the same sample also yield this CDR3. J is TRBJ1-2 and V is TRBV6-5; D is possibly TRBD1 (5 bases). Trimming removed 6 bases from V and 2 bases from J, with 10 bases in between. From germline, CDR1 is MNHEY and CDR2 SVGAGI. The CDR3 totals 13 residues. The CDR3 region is CASSPTENYGYTF. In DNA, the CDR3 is TGTGCCAGCAGCCCGACAGAGAACTATGGCTACACCTTC.

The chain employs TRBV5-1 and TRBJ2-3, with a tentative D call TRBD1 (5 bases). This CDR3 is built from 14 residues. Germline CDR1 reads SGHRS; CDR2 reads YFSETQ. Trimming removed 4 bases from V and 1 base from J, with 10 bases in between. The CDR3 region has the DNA TGCGCCAGCAGCATACCACAGGGCACAGATACGCAGTATTTT. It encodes CASSIPQGTDTQYF.

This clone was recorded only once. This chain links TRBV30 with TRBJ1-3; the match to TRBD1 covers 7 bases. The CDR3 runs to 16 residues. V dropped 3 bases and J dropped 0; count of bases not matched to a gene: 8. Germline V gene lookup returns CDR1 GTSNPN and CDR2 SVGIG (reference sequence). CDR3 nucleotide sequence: TGTGCCTGGAGCATGAGGGGGCGCAGCTCTGGAAACACCATATATTTT. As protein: CAWSMRGRSSGNTIYF.

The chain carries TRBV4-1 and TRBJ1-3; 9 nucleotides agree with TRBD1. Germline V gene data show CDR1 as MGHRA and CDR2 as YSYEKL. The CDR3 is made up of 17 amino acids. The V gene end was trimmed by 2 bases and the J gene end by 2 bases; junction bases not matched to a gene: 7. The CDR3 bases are TGCGCCAGCAGCCAACCGACAGGGGGACAACCTGGAAACACCATATATTTT. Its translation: CASSQPTGGQPGNTIYF.

The CDR3 region is CASSPGRGADTQYF. The CDR3 DNA reads TGTGCCAGTAGCCCCGGCAGGGGTGCAGATACGCAGTATTTT. This chain joins TRBV19 and TRBJ2-3; weak D call: TRBD1 (6 bases). The CDR3 contains 14 residues. V lost 6 bases to trimming and J lost 4 bases, with 14 bases between them. Germline assignment: CDR1 LNHDA and CDR2 SQIVND (reference sequence).

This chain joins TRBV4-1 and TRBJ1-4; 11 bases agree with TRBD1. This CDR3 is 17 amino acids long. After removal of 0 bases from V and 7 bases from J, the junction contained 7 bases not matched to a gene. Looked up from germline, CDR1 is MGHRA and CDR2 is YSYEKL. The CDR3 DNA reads TGCGCCAGCAGCCAAGAACCTTGGACAGGGGGCTTTGAAAAACTGTTTTTT. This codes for CASSQEPWTGGFEKLFF.

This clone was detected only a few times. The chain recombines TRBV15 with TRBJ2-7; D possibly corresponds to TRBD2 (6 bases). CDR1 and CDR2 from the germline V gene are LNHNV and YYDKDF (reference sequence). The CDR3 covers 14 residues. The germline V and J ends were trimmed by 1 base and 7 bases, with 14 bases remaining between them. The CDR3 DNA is TGTGCCACCAGCAGAGGTCCTAATCGGGGGGAGCAGTACTTC. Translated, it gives CATSRGPNRGEQYF.

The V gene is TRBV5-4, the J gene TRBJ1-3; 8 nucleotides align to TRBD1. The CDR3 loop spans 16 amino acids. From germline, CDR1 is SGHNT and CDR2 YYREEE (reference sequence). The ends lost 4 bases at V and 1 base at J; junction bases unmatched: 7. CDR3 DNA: TGTGCCAGCAGCCCAGGGCAGGGGGCTTCTGGAAACACCATATATTTT. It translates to CASSPGQGASGNTIYF.

The CDR3 coding sequence is TGTGCCAGCAGTTACTCTGGAGTTCAAGAGACCCAGTACTTC. It encodes CASSYSGVQETQYF. The genes are TRBV6-5 and TRBJ2-5; D call uncertain. CDR1 and CDR2 (germline): MNHEY, SVGAGI. Trimming took off 0 bases at V and 2 bases at J, with 7 bases between the two ends. This CDR3 region has 14 residues.

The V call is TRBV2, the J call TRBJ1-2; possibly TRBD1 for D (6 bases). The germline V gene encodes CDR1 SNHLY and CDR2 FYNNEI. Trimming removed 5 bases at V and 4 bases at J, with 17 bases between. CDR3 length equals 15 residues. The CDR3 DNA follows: TGTGCCAGCAGTCCCGGGGACATGGACCCCTATGGCTACACCTTC. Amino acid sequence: CASSPGDMDPYGYTF.

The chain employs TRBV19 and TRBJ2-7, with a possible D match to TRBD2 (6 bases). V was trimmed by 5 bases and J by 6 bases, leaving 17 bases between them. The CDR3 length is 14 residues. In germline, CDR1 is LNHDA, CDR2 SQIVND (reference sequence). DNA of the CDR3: TGTGCCAGTAGTTTCTCCGGGAGCTCATTCGAGCAGTACTTC. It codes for CASSFSGSSFEQYF. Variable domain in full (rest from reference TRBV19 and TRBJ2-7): DGGITQSPKYLFRKEGQNVTLSCEQNLNHDAMYWYRQDPGQGLRLIYYSQIVNDFQKGDIAEGYSVSREKKESFPLTVTSAQKNPTAFYLCASSFSGSSFEQYFGPGTRLTVT.

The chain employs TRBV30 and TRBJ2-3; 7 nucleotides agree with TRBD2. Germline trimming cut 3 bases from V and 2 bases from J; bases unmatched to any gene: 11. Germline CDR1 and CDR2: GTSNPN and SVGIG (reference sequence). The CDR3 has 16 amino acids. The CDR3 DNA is TGTGCCTGGAGGGGAGGGGCGGGGGTGTACACAGATACGCAGTATTTT. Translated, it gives CAWRGGAGVYTDTQYF.

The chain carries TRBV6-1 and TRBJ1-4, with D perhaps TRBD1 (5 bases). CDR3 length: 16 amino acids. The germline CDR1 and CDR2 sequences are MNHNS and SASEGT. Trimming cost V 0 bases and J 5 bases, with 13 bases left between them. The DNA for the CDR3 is TGTGCCAGCAGTGAAGCGCGAAGGGGCTGGAATGAAAAACTGTTTTTT. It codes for CASSEARRGWNEKLFF.

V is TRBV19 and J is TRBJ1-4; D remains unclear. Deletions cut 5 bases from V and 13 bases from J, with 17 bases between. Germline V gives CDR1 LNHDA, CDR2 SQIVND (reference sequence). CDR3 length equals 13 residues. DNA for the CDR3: TGTGCCAGTAGTCCTCGGGTTCCCACTCGACTGTTTTTT. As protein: CASSPRVPTRLFF.

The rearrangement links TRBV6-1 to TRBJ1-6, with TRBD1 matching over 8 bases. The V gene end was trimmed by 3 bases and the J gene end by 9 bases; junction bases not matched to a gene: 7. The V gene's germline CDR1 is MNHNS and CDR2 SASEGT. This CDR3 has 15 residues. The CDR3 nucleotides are TGTGCCAGCAGTGACACCCAGGGGGCGCTTTCACCCCTCCACTTT. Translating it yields CASSDTQGALSPLHF.

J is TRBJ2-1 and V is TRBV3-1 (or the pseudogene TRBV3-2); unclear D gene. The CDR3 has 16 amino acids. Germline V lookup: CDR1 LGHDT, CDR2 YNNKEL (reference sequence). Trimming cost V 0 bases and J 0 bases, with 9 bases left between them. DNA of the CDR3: TGTGCCAGCAGCCAAGATATTGCGAGCTCCTACAATGAGCAGTTCTTC. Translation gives CASSQDIASSYNEQFF.

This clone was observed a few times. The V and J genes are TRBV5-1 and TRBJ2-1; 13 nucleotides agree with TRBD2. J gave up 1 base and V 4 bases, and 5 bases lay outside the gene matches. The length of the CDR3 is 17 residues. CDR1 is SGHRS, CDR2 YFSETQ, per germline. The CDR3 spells CASSTRTSGRSYNEQFF. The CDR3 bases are TGCGCCAGCAGCACCCGGACTAGCGGGAGATCCTACAATGAGCAGTTCTTC.

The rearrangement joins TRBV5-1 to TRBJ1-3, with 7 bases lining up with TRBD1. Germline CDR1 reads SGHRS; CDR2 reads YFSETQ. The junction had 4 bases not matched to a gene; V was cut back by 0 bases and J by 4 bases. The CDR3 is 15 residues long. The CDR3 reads CASSLGTGQGNTIYF. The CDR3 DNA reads TGCGCCAGCAGCTTGGGGACAGGTCAGGGAAACACCATATATTTT. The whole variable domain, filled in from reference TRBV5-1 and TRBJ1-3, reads KAGVTQTPRYLIKTRGQQVTLSCSPISGHRSVSWYQQTPGQGLQFLFEYFSETQRNKGNFPGRFSGRQFSNSRSEMNVSTLELGDSALYLCASSLGTGQGNTIYFGEGSWLTVV.